Here is one T cell receptor (beta chain) with its context. Its target is unknown. These data originate in a study of Ad26.COV2.S vaccination and SARS-CoV-2 variants. At the level of the study: Administration of Ad26.COV2.S was intramuscular, either once or twice 56 days apart. Study-level points and caveats: Measurement of non-spike TCR breadth gave similar results in vaccine and placebo recipients.

Regarding treatment: over 15 received Ad26.COV2.S at low or high dose, single or two shots; roughly 5 received placebo; per-sample allocation not given. Collection of samples fell on day 63 after the first vaccine or placebo injection. The sample came from a Boston adult aged 18-55 years. Expression of Wuhan-strain SARS-CoV-2 spike came from the Ad26 vector that formed the vaccine. Germline CDR1 and CDR2: GTSNPN and SVGIG (reference sequence). The CDR3 consists of 15 residues. Losses at the gene ends were 3 bases for V and 3 bases for J; bases not matched to a gene: 5. Method: immunoSEQ multiplex PCR; TCRdb's copy keeps in-frame clones and lacks some. Here the sample spans about 250,000 clones, 70% to 90% being singletons.

The V gene is TRBV30, the J gene TRBJ1-4, with 9 bases matching TRBD1. The material sequenced was peripheral blood, taken in a trial of Ad26.COV2.S vaccine versus placebo. This receptor was obtained from a person aged 18-65 years who received the Ad26.COV2.S COVID-19 vaccine or a placebo. In nucleotides, the CDR3 is TGTGCCTGGAGGATGGGACAGGGCTCTAATGAAAAACTGTTTTTT. Translation: CAWRMGQGSNEKLFF.